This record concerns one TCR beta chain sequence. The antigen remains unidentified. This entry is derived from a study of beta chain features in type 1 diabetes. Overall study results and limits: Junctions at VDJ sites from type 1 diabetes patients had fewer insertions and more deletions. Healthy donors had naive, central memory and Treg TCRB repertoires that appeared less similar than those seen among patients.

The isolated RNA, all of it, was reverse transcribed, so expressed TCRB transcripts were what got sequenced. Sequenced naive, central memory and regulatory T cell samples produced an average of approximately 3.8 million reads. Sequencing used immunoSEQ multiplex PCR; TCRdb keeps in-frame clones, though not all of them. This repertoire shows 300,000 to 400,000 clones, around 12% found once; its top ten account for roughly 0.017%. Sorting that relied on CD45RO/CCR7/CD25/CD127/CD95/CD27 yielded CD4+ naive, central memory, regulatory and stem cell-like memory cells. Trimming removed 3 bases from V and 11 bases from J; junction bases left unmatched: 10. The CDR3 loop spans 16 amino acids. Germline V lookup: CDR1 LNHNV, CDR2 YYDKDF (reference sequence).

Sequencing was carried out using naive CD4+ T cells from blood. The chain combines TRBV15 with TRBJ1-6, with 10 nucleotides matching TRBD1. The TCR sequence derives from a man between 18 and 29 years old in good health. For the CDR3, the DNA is TGTGCCACCAGCAGGTCCCGGGACAGGGGAGATGCACCCCTCCACTTT. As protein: CATSRSRDRGDAPLHF.